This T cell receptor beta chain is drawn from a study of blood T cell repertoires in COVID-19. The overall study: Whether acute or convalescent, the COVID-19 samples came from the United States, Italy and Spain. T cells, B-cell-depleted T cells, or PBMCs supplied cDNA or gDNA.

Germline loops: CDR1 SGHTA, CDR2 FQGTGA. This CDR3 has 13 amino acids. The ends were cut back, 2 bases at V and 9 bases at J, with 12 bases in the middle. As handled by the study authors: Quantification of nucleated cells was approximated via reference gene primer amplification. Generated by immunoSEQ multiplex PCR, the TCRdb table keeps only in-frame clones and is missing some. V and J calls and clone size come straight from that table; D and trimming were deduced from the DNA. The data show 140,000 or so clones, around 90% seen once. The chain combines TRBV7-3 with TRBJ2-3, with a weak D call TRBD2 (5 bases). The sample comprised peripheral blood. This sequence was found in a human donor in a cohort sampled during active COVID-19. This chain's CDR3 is CASSLGGQRTQYF. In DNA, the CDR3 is TGTGCCAGCAGCTTAGGAGGTCAGCGCACGCAGTATTTT.